Listed here are 18 T cell receptor beta chains from one sample, sequenced in a study of blood T cell repertoires in COVID-19. The data were produced by immunoSEQ multiplex PCR, yet TCRdb's version contains in-frame clones alone and is incomplete. The table records about 250,000 clones, around nine tenths of them present only once. The material sequenced was PBMCs or T cells enriched from blood (not recorded which). These TCRs come from a woman under 30 who had recovered from COVID-19.

The chain links TRBV5-6 to TRBJ1-1, with D possibly matching TRBD1 (5 bases). CDR3 length: 15 amino acids. Trimming pared 4 bases from V and 0 bases from J, leaving 13 bases between. Germline assignment: CDR1 SGHDT and CDR2 YYEEEE. The CDR3 region is CASSASGMVNTEAFF. The CDR3 DNA reads as TGTGCCAGCAGCGCTTCAGGGATGGTGAACACTGAAGCTTTCTTT.

Note on this clone: Germline is not matched at one junction end, which may reflect a read error. This chain uses TRBV7-8 with TRBJ1-1, with TRBD1 identical over 10 bases. Germline CDR1 and CDR2: SGHVS and FQNEAQ. This CDR3 has 16 residues. In DNA, the CDR3 is TGTGCCAGCAGCCTAGCGACAGGGGGCGCATACACTGAAGCTTTCTTT. It encodes CASSLATGGAYTEAFF. Complete variable domain (other parts from reference TRBV7-8 and TRBJ1-1): GAGVSQSPRYKVAKRGQDVALRCDPISGHVSLFWYQQALGQGPEFLTYFQNEAQLDKSGLPSDRFFAERPEGSVSTLKIQRTQQEDSAVYLCASSLATGGAYTEAFFGQGTRLTVV.

This clone was seen a single time. The chain links TRBV6-5 to TRBJ1-1; unclear D gene. V dropped 0 bases and J dropped 1 base, with 9 bases sitting between them. Germline loops: CDR1 MNHEY, CDR2 SVGAGI. The CDR3 loop spans 15 amino acids. For the CDR3, the DNA is TGTGCCAGCAGTTACTCGAGGCTGGGGAACACTGAAGCTTTCTTT. Translating gives CASSYSRLGNTEAFF.

The sample holds one count of this clone. The V and J genes are TRBV24-1 and TRBJ2-1, with D tentatively TRBD1 (5 bases). This CDR3 is built from 16 residues. Germline V gives CDR1 KGHDR, CDR2 SFDVKD. The V end lost 5 bases, the J end lost 2 bases, and 15 bases lay between the germline ends. The CDR3 region is CATSALTGAAYNEQFF. CDR3 DNA sequence: TGTGCCACCAGTGCCTTAACAGGAGCTGCCTACAATGAGCAGTTCTTC.

Comments on this clone: Other DNA sequences in this sample translate to the same CDR3. V gene TRBV2 combines with J gene TRBJ1-1; D not resolved. CDR3 length equals 14 residues. CDR1 and CDR2 (germline): SNHLY, FYNNEI. Trimming removed 1 base at V and 4 bases at J, with 10 bases between. In nucleotides, the CDR3 is TGTGCCAGCAGTGAAGGCGGCCTTGGCACTGAAGCTTTCTTT. Amino acids: CASSEGGLGTEAFF.

The V gene is TRBV27, the J gene TRBJ2-2; D may be TRBD1 (5 bases). The CDR3 has 14 residues. Germline V gene lookup returns CDR1 MNHEY and CDR2 SMNVEV (reference sequence). Deletions cut 4 bases from V and 6 bases from J, with 12 bases between. For the CDR3, the DNA is TGTGCCAGCAGTTCAGGGTGGGAAGCCGGGGAGCTGTTTTTT. This translates into CASSSGWEAGELFF.

The chain has TRBV13 and TRBJ1-2; 12 bases are a match to TRBD1. With 6 bases clipped from V and 0 bases from J, the junction kept 11 bases outside the gene matches. The CDR3 sequence is 18 residues long. The germline V gene has CDR1 PRHDT and CDR2 FYEKMQ (reference sequence). The CDR3, as DNA: TGTGCCAGCAGTTCCCTCGGGGGACAGGGGGCGACTAACTATGGCTACACCTTC. This gives the protein CASSSLGGQGATNYGYTF.

The rearrangement uses TRBV5-4 and TRBJ2-3; TRBD2 matches at 8 bases. There are 15 residues in the CDR3. V dropped 2 bases and J dropped 5; count of bases not matched to a gene: 7. Germline V gives CDR1 SGHNT, CDR2 YYREEE (reference sequence). Here the CDR3 reads CASSFTSGPEDTQYF. The CDR3 nucleotides are TGTGCCAGCAGCTTCACTAGCGGACCTGAAGATACGCAGTATTTT.

The chain employs TRBV4-1 and TRBJ1-3, with 7 bases lining up with TRBD1. This CDR3 contains 14 residues. V dropped 4 bases and J dropped 10; count of bases not matched to a gene: 10. Germline V gene sequence: CDR1 MGHRA, CDR2 YSYEKL. The CDR3 here is CASSPGQLRKTIYF. DNA of the CDR3: TGCGCCAGCAGCCCGGGACAGTTAAGGAAGACCATATATTTT.

The gene calls are TRBV19 and TRBJ1-2; maybe TRBD1 (6 bases). CDR1 is LNHDA and CDR2 is SQIVND in the germline V gene (reference sequence). The CDR3 has 14 amino acids. The germline V and J ends were trimmed by 9 bases and 4 bases, with 18 bases remaining between them. CDR3 coding DNA: TGTGCCAGGTGGGGAGCCAGGGGATCCTATGGCTACACCTTC. Translating gives CARWGARGSYGYTF.

This clone was seen only once. This chain joins TRBV11-2 and TRBJ2-5; 8 bases are shared with TRBD1. Germline V gives CDR1 SGHAT, CDR2 FQNNGV. The junction had 4 bases not matched to a gene; V was cut back by 3 bases and J by 4 bases. The CDR3 is 14 residues long. CDR3 DNA: TGTGCCAGCAGCTTCTCCGACAGGGGAGAGACCCAGTACTTC. Translation gives CASSFSDRGETQYF.

CDR3 DNA: TGTGCCAGCAGTTTCCTACTACAGGGAAATCAGCCCCAGCATTTT. Translating it yields CASSFLLQGNQPQHF. This chain uses TRBV2 with TRBJ1-5, with D maybe TRBD1 (6 bases). Germline lookup yields CDR1 SNHLY and CDR2 FYNNEI. The CDR3 has 15 amino acids. V lost 5 bases, J lost 4 bases, and 15 bases lay in between.

Only one count was recorded for this clone. The V and J genes are TRBV5-1 and TRBJ1-6; a weak D match, TRBD1 (5 bases). In germline, CDR1 is SGHRS, CDR2 YFSETQ. Trimming stripped 0 bases from V and 6 bases from J, with 7 bases between. This CDR3 has 14 residues. As DNA, the CDR3 is TGCGCCAGCAGCTTGGGACAGCCTAATTCACCCCTCCACTTT. This sequence encodes CASSLGQPNSPLHF.

The CDR3 reads CASSPGSQGLRYEQYF. In nucleotides, the CDR3 is TGTGCCAGTAGTCCCGGGTCTCAGGGTCTCAGATACGAGCAGTACTTC. This chain connects TRBV19 to TRBJ2-7; D perhaps matches TRBD1 (5 bases). The CDR3 is 16 amino acids. The germline gives CDR1 LNHDA, CDR2 SQIVND (reference sequence). Trimming cost V 5 bases and J 4 bases, with 21 bases left between them.

The chain links TRBV24-1 to TRBJ1-5; the D is unclear. Germline values: CDR1 KGHDR, CDR2 SFDVKD. The CDR3 has 12 amino acids. The V and J ends lost 5 bases and 4 bases respectively, with 5 bases between them. This CDR3 reads CATSARNQPQHF. The CDR3 DNA is TGTGCCACCAGTGCGAGGAATCAGCCCCAGCATTTT.

The chain links TRBV10-3 to TRBJ2-3; 7 nucleotides align to TRBD2. The germline V gene encodes CDR1 ENHRY and CDR2 SYGVKD. The CDR3 spans 11 residues. V dropped 6 bases and J dropped 6; count of bases not matched to a gene: 0. CDR3 amino acids: CAIRLADTQYF. CDR3 bases: TGTGCCATCAGACTAGCGGATACGCAGTATTTT.

The V and J genes are TRBV5-1 and TRBJ1-2; D gene uncertain. V gave up 0 bases and J gave up 8 bases, with 5 bases separating them. Germline-derived CDR1 and CDR2 are SGHRS and YFSETQ. The CDR3 has 11 residues. CDR3: CASSLGEGYTF. The DNA for the CDR3 is TGCGCCAGCAGCTTGGGGGAGGGCTACACCTTC.

This clone has just a few counts. V gene TRBV6-5 combines with J gene TRBJ1-2; no clear D gene. The CDR3 extends over 15 amino acids. The germline V gene has CDR1 MNHEY and CDR2 SVGAGI. Trimming took off 7 bases at V and 1 base at J, with 16 bases between the two ends. The CDR3 loop is CASKPLRALNYGYTF. Written as DNA, the CDR3 is TGTGCCAGCAAGCCCCTCCGTGCACTTAACTATGGCTACACCTTC.